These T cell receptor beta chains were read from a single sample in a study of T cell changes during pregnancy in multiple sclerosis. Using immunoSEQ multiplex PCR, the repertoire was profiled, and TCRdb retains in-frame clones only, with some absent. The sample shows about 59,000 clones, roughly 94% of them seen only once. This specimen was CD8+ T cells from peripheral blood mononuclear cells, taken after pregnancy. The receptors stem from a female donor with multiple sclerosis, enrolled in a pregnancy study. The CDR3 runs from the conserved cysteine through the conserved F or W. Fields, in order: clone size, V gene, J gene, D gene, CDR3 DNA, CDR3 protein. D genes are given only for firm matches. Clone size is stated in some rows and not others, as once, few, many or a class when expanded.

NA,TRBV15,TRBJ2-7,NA,TGTGCCACCAGCAGAGCCCCCACGAGGGAGCAGTACTTC,CATSRAPTREQYF
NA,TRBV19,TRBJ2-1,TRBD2,TGTGCCAGTAGTATTCGGGCGGGAGTAAATGAGCAGTTCTTC,CASSIRAGVNEQFF
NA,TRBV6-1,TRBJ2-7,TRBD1,TGTGCCAGCAGTGATAGCTACGCGGAGCAGGGGGCGCCCGAGCAGTACTTC,CASSDSYAEQGAPEQYF
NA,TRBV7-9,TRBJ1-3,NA,TGTGCCAGCAGCTTAGGGCGGAACACCATATATTTT,CASSLGRNTIYF
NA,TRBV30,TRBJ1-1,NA,TGTGCCTGGAGTACCGGGCAGGGGAACACTGAAGCTTTCTTT,CAWSTGQGNTEAFF
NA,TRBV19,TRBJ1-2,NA,TGTGCCAGTAGTCCACACGAGGCAGTAGCCTTCTACACCTTC,CASSPHEAVAFYTF
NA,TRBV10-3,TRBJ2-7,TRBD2,TGTGCCATCAGTGACCTAGCGGGATCATACGAGCAGTACTTC,CAISDLAGSYEQYF
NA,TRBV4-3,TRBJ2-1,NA,TGCGCCAGCAGCCAAGATTCAACGGGGACTTCCTACAATGAGCAGTTCTTC,CASSQDSTGTSYNEQFF
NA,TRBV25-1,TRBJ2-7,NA,TGTGCCAGCAGTGATACAGGTACAGTTGAGCAGTACTTC,CASSDTGTVEQYF
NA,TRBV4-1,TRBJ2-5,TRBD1,TGCGCCAGCAGCCAAGAGGGGACCATGACAGGGATCCGATGGGAGCAGTACTTC,CASSQEGTMTGIRWEQYF
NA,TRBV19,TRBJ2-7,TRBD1,TGTGCCAGTAGTCCTACAGGGGGCAACGAGCAGTACTTC,CASSPTGGNEQYF
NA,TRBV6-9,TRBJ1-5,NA,TGTGCCAGCAGTTATTTTCCGGGGAGACTAAATCAGCCCCAGCATTTT,CASSYFPGRLNQPQHF
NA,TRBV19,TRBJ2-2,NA,TGTGCCAGTAGTATTGCAGGCTTTAACACCGGGGAGCTGTTTTTT,CASSIAGFNTGELFF
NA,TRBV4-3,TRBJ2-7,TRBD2,TGCGCCAGCAGCCCCCAGGCTAGCGGCTACGAGCAGTACTTC,CASSPQASGYEQYF
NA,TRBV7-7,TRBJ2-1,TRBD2,TGTGCCAGCAGCTTAGCGCCGTTGGAGCTAGCGGGAGGACCCGGTGAGCAGTTCTTC,CASSLAPLELAGGPGEQFF
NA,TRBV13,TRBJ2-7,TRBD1,TGTGCCAGCAGCCCGGGACAGGCCTACGAGCAGTACTTC,CASSPGQAYEQYF
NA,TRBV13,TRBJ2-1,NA,TGTGCCAGCAGCTCGGACTTGAACAATGAGCAGTTCTTC,CASSSDLNNEQFF
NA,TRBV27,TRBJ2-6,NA,TGTGCCAGCACCCTTACAGGGCTTAACTCTGGGGCCAACGTCCTGACTTTC,CASTLTGLNSGANVLTF
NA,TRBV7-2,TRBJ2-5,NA,TGTGCCAGCAGCCCGACCAGGGTTGGCCAAGAGACCCAGTACTTC,CASSPTRVGQETQYF
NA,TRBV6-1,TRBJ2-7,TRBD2,TGTGCCAGCAGTGAACTAGCGGGGTCAAGCTCCTACGAGCAGTACTTC,CASSELAGSSSYEQYF
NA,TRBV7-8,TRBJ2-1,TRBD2,TGTGCCAGCAGCTTTCGACTAGCGGGAGGGCGGGTCGATGAGCAGTTCTTC,CASSFRLAGGRVDEQFF
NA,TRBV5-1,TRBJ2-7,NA,TGCGCCAGCAGCTTGGCGGCAGGGGCCAACGAGCAGTACTTC,CASSLAAGANEQYF
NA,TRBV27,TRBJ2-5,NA,TGTGCCAGCAGTTTAGGTTCGGGGGGCCTACAAGAGACCCAGTACTTC,CASSLGSGGLQETQYF
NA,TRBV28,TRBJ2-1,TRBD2,TGTGCCAGCACTTTCCCGCCCGGGACTAGCGGCCCCTTGGAGAATGAGCAGTTCTTC,CASTFPPGTSGPLENEQFF
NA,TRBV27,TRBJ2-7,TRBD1,TGTGCCAGCAGTCCGACAGGGGGCCGATACGAGCAGTACTTC,CASSPTGGRYEQYF
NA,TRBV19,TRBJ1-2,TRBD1,TGTGCCAGTAGTACAGGGGGTCTTGGCTACACCTTC,CASSTGGLGYTF
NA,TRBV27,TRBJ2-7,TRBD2,TGTGCCAGCAGTTGGGTCGGGGGGTGGGAGCAGTACTTC,CASSWVGGWEQYF
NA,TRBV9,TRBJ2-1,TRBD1,TGTGCCAGCAGCGCACAGGGGGCCTCCTACAATGAGCAGTTCTTC,CASSAQGASYNEQFF
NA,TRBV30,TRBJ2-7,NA,TGTGCCTGGAGTGTGGGCAGCAGTACGGAGCAGTACTTC,CAWSVGSSTEQYF
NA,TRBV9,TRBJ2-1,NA,TGTGCCAGCAGGGCCGGACACTCGAGCTCCTACAATGAGCAGTTCTTC,CASRAGHSSSYNEQFF
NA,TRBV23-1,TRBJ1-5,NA,TGCGCCAGCAGCCCAGCCCGACAGGAGAATCAGCCCCAGCATTTT,CASSPARQENQPQHF
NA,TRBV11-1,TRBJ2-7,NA,TGTGCCAGCAGCTTACTTGGAAGGGAGGCCTACGAGCAGTACTTC,CASSLLGREAYEQYF
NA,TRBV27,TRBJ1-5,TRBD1,TGTGCCAGCAGTTTGTTAGGGGGCGCGGGTCAGCCCCAGCATTTT,CASSLLGGAGQPQHF
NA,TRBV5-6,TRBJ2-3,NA,TGTGCCAGCAGCTTGGTCGGGGGAGGAGCCGATACGCAGTATTTT,CASSLVGGGADTQYF
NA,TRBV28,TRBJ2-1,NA,TGTGCCAGCAGCTTCCCCGGGGGAAACAATGAGCAGTTCTTC,CASSFPGGNNEQFF
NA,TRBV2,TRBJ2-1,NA,TGTGCCAGCAGTTCTAGCGAGACCTACTCCAATGAGCAGTTCTTC,CASSSSETYSNEQFF
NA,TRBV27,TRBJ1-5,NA,TGTGCCAGCAGCCCAGTCGGTGAGGCCAATCAGCCCCAGCATTTT,CASSPVGEANQPQHF
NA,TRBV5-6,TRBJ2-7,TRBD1,TGTGCCAGCAGCTTGTTGACAGGGGGCCCGTACGAGCAGTACTTC,CASSLLTGGPYEQYF
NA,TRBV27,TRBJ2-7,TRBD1,TGTGCCAGCACCCCGGGACAGGGAAAGACTCCCTCCTACGAGCAGTACTTC,CASTPGQGKTPSYEQYF
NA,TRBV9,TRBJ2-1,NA,TGTGCCAGCAGCGTAGCGGGTCTGGGGGCCCGCAATGAGCAGTTCTTC,CASSVAGLGARNEQFF
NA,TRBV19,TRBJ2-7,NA,TGTGCCAGTATAGGTCAGGGGATGGACGAGCAGTACTTC,CASIGQGMDEQYF
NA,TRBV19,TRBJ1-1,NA,TGTGCCAGTAGTATGTCAGGGTACTCTGAAGCTTTCTTT,CASSMSGYSEAFF
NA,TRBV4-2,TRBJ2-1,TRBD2,TGTGCCAGCAGCCAAGGTCACGGGACTAGCGGGAATGGTGAGCAGTTCTTC,CASSQGHGTSGNGEQFF
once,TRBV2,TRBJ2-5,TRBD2,TGTGCCAGCGCGCCCGGGGCTAGCGGCCAAGAGACCCAGTACTTC,CASAPGASGQETQYF
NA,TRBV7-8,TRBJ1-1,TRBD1,TGTGCCAGCAGCTTATCAACAGGGGGGGCTGAAGCTTTCTTT,CASSLSTGGAEAFF